These 9 T cell receptor beta chains were all obtained from the same sample, sequenced in a study of Graves' ophthalmopathy and Graves' hyperthyroidism. Amplifying from RNA transcripts, the study obtained TCR beta CDR3 regions. The authors performed first-round RT-PCR with HTBI primers and then a second-round multiplex PCR. TCRdb re-called the multiplex PCR reads with MiXCR, one entry per CDR3 protein. The profile shows hundreds of thousands of distinct CDR3 sequences, about 38% of them singletons. Sequencing used peripheral blood. These receptors originate from an adult man with Graves' ophthalmopathy.

With regard to this clonotype: A much larger clone sits a single nucleotide away, making a read error possible. The chain combines TRBV24-1 with TRBJ1-1; TRBD1 might be the D (6 bases). Trimming removed 11 bases at V and 7 bases at J, with 16 bases between. The length of the CDR3 is 12 residues. Germline loops: CDR1 KGHDR, CDR2 SFDVKD. The DNA for the CDR3 is TGTGCCAGCTCGCAGACAGGTCTTGAAGCTTTCTTT. Its protein is CASSQTGLEAFF.

The table lists this clonotype with many counts. The chain couples TRBV12-3 or TRBV12-4 to TRBJ1-1; D is undetermined. The CDR3 totals 13 residues. Trimming pared 6 bases from V and 5 bases from J, leaving 13 bases between. Here the CDR3 reads CASRTRVGTEAFF. The CDR3 nucleotides are TGTGCCAGCAGGACTAGGGTGGGTACTGAAGCTTTCTTT.

This clonotype was counted many times. V and J are TRBV5-8 and TRBJ1-5, with no clear D. The length of the CDR3 is 15 residues. Trimming shortened V by 3 bases and J by 1 base, and 11 bases separated the two germline ends. Germline values: CDR1 SGHTS, CDR2 YDEGEE. DNA of the CDR3: TGTGCCAGCAGCTCATACTCACACAGCAATCAGCCCCAGCATTTT. This encodes CASSSYSHSNQPQHF.

In the case of this clonotype: A junction boundary mismatches the germline segment, possibly from a read error. The chain has TRBV10-3 and TRBJ1-5, with TRBD1 identical over 7 bases. The CDR3 spans 17 residues. Germline CDR1 and CDR2: ENHRY and SYGVKD. CDR3 sequence (DNA): TGTGCCAGCAGTGGAACCGGAACGACAGGGAACAATCAGCCCCAGCATTTT. Translation gives CASSGTGTTGNNQPQHF.

This clonotype was counted between two and nine times. The rearrangement uses TRBV27 and TRBJ1-1; maybe TRBD1 (6 bases). Deletions cut 5 bases from V and 7 bases from J, with 20 bases between. CDR3 length equals 15 residues. Germline CDR1 MNHEY, CDR2 SMNVEV (reference sequence). The CDR3 spells CASSPVGGAPHEAFF. In nucleotides, the CDR3 is TGTGCCAGCAGTCCCGTTGGGGGGGCGCCACATGAAGCTTTCTTT.

This clonotype was seen ten or more times. CDR3 protein: CAISESKAASYEQYF. CDR3 sequence (DNA): TGTGCCATCAGTGAGTCGAAGGCAGCGTCCTACGAGCAGTACTTC. The rearrangement joins TRBV10-3 to TRBJ2-7; D unresolved. Germline CDR1 and CDR2: ENHRY and SYGVKD. The CDR3 covers 15 residues. V lost 0 bases and J 1 base, leaving 10 bases between the germline ends.

This clonotype was found many times. V gene TRBV10-3 combines with J gene TRBJ1-6; no definite D call. CDR3 size: 15 residues. Germline CDR1 ENHRY, CDR2 SYGVKD. Between the trimmed V and J ends, which lost 4 bases and 5 bases, there was a span of 12 bases. CDR3 region: CAISGTGKNNSPLHF. The CDR3 nucleotides are TGTGCCATCAGTGGGACGGGGAAGAATAATTCACCCCTCCACTTT.

As to this clonotype: A much larger clonotype is one base distant, so this may be a read error. The chain joins TRBV2 to TRBJ2-7, with TRBD1 matching over 9 bases. CDR3 length: 13 amino acids. CDR1 is SNHLY and CDR2 is FYNNEI in the germline V gene. The CDR3, as DNA: TGTGCCGGCAGGGGGACAGGGCAGCGTGAGCAGTACTTC. It encodes CAGRGTGQREQYF.

The chain couples TRBV9 to TRBJ1-5; TRBD1 matches at 8 bases. Unmatched junction bases numbered 14, after V lost 4 bases and J lost 11 bases. Germline V gives CDR1 SGDLS, CDR2 YYNGEE. There are 15 residues in the CDR3. CDR3 DNA sequence: TGTGCCAGCAGCCAAGATCGGACAGGGAGGGAGACCCAGCATTTT. Its protein is CASSQDRTGRETQHF.